Below, 24 T cell receptor beta chains from the same sample are listed, as sequenced in a study of T cells expressing NK-cell markers. Each CDR3 protein gets one entry in TCRdb, which reprocessed the 5' RACE reads and gives no DNA. This listing includes about 460,000 distinct CDR3 sequences. The sequenced sample consisted of blood T cells: a sorted CD56 or NKG2C T cell subset, CD4+ or CD8+ T cells, or bulk PBMC T cells (not recorded which). These TCRs come from a woman in her forties or fifties in good health.

The chain joins TRBV20-1 to TRBJ2-3; lacking DNA, the TRBD2 call made by TCRdb goes unchecked. Germline lookup yields CDR1 DFQATT and CDR2 SNEGSKA (reference sequence). This CDR3 comprises 16 residues. The chain's CDR3 is CSARKTSGGSTDTQYF.

This sequence joins TRBV4-2 and TRBJ2-1; the D call of TRBD2 rests on TCRdb alone, since no DNA is present to check it. This CDR3 has 13 residues. CDR1 LGHNA and CDR2 YNFKEQ come from the germline V gene. CDR3 sequence reads: CASSQGDSFEQFF.

The chain recombines TRBV3-1 with TRBJ2-2; TCRdb indicates TRBD1, and absent DNA this call remains unverified. Germline-derived CDR1 and CDR2 are LGHDT and YNNKEL (reference sequence). The CDR3 totals 16 residues. CDR3 loop: CASSLPGGVHTGELFF.

V gene TRBV7-9 combines with J gene TRBJ2-7; checking the TCRdb D call of TRBD2 is not possible without DNA. CDR1 and CDR2 (germline): SEHNR, FQNEAQ (reference sequence). The CDR3 is made up of 15 amino acids. This CDR3 reads CASSSQTSGNYEQYF.

The genes are TRBV7-9 and TRBJ1-2. There are 13 residues in the CDR3. Germline values: CDR1 SEHNR, CDR2 FQNEAQ (reference sequence). CDR3 in amino acids: CASSLRSNYGYTF.

The chain joins TRBV2 to TRBJ1-3; TCRdb indicates TRBD1, and absent DNA this call remains unverified. Looked up from germline, CDR1 is SNHLY and CDR2 is FYNNEI. The CDR3 loop spans 14 amino acids. CDR3 sequence reads: CASIKGGSGNTIYF.

The chain uses TRBV5-1 and TRBJ2-1. The CDR3 consists of 15 residues. CDR1 is SGHRS, CDR2 YFSETQ, per germline. CDR3 amino acids: CASSLTGTPYNEQFF.

V and J are TRBV29-1 and TRBJ2-7; TCRdb's D gene call, TRBD2, goes unchecked for lack of DNA. The germline CDR1 and CDR2 sequences are SQVTM and ANQGSEA. CDR3 length: 15 amino acids. CDR3 region: CSVARRLAGTYEQYF.

The chain is built from TRBV6-5 and TRBJ1-1; as DNA is missing, the TRBD1 call by TCRdb cannot be tested. Per germline, CDR1 MNHEY and CDR2 SVGAGI. The CDR3 covers 16 residues. The chain's CDR3 is CASSLRQGRRGTEAFF.

J is TRBJ2-2 and V is TRBV14. Germline V gene sequence: CDR1 SGHDN, CDR2 FVKESK. There are 13 residues in the CDR3. The CDR3 loop is CASSQALAGELFF.

The rearrangement uses TRBV7-9 and TRBJ2-3; TCRdb returns TRBD1, unconfirmable since there is no DNA. This CDR3 region has 14 residues. Germline CDR1 and CDR2: SEHNR and FQNEAQ (reference sequence). The CDR3 region is CASSNRDPSDTQYF.

The chain employs TRBV20-1 and TRBJ2-3; TCRdb's D call of TRBD2 is untestable without DNA. This CDR3 region has 15 residues. The germline gives CDR1 DFQATT, CDR2 SNEGSKA (reference sequence). The CDR3 region is CSATSGRRETDTQYF.

V gene TRBV9 combines with J gene TRBJ1-1. The CDR3 is 13 amino acids. Germline loops: CDR1 SGDLS, CDR2 YYNGEE. The CDR3 sequence is CASSVAGRTEAFF.

V usage is TRBV12-3 or TRBV12-4 and J usage is TRBJ2-1; no DNA is available, so the TRBD1 call from TCRdb remains unchecked. This CDR3 contains 14 residues. The CDR3 here is CASRERGSYNEQFF.

This chain connects TRBV7-9 to TRBJ1-3. Germline V lookup: CDR1 SEHNR, CDR2 FQNEAQ (reference sequence). The CDR3 runs 16 residues. CDR3 in amino acids: CASSGDRWSSGNTIYF.

J is TRBJ2-2 and V is TRBV5-1; TCRdb indicates TRBD2, and absent DNA this call remains unverified. This CDR3 comprises 17 residues. Per germline, CDR1 SGHRS and CDR2 YFSETQ. The CDR3 spells CASSKPGLAGDTGELFF.

The chain links TRBV24-1 to TRBJ2-2; TCRdb names TRBD1, which stays unverified in the absence of DNA. Germline CDR1 reads KGHDR; CDR2 reads SFDVKD. The CDR3 contains 17 residues. The CDR3 sequence: CATSDLRAGRGTGELFF.

This chain uses TRBV6-1 with TRBJ1-1. In germline, CDR1 is MNHNS, CDR2 SASEGT. This CDR3 is 12 amino acids long. The CDR3 spells CAIKGLYTEAFF.

This chain connects TRBV20-1 to TRBJ2-1; absent DNA, TCRdb's TRBD2 call cannot be checked. Germline values: CDR1 DFQATT, CDR2 SNEGSKA (reference sequence). This CDR3 has 15 amino acids. The CDR3 protein is CSARWGSGLNNEQFF.

The chain employs TRBV5-1 and TRBJ2-6; TCRdb indicates TRBD1, and absent DNA this call remains unverified. In germline, CDR1 is SGHRS, CDR2 YFSETQ. The CDR3 extends over 17 amino acids. CDR3 amino acids: CASSFGQGSAGANVLTF.

The genes are TRBV5-4 and TRBJ2-7; TCRdb's D gene call, TRBD2, goes unchecked for lack of DNA. Germline lookup yields CDR1 SGHNT and CDR2 YYREEE (reference sequence). CDR3 length: 17 residues. The CDR3 reads CASSLVPGTRLSYEQYF.

CDR3: CAWSGFQGSYNEQFF. The V gene is TRBV30, the J gene TRBJ2-1. From germline, CDR1 is GTSNPN and CDR2 SVGIG (reference sequence). This CDR3 is 15 amino acids long.

The CDR3 here is CASSARTGSILGAEAFF. The chain joins TRBV9 to TRBJ1-1; without DNA, the TCRdb call of TRBD1 cannot be checked. Germline loops: CDR1 SGDLS, CDR2 YYNGEE. CDR3 length equals 17 residues.

This sequence joins TRBV2 and TRBJ2-5; the TCRdb D gene call, TRBD2, has no DNA to confirm it. Per the germline V gene, CDR1 is SNHLY and CDR2 is FYNNEI. This CDR3 is built from 14 residues. This chain's CDR3 is CASKSRVLQETQYF.